A selection of T cell receptor beta chains follows, all from one sample in a study of T-cell reconstitution after alpha-beta-depleted transplantation in children. TCRdb fed the PCR reads into MiXCR, producing one record per CDR3 protein. The sample gives 200,000 to 250,000 distinct CDR3 sequences, around 7.7% of which show up once; approximately 34% is in the top ten. The source material was PBMCs, mostly from graft donor cells, sampled 360 days after TCRalphabeta/CD19-depleted stem cell transplant. These receptors all come from a male patient aged 2 to 10 who had a stem cell transplant for acute myeloid leukemia, so the T cells may come from the graft donor. Each CDR3 is given with its conserved first and last residue. A clone size is listed for some rows: how often the clone was seen (once, few, many), or a class if it is expanded.

13 | TRBV5-1 | NA | CASSDRVFDTQYF
16 | TRBV10-3 | NA | CAISEARGTSTDTQYF
14 | TRBV7-8 | NA | CASSLGAVQETQYF
12 | TRBV29-1 | many | CSVGTGGETQYF
14 | TRBV3-1 | NA | CASSHGPSPDEQFF
16 | TRBV4-3 | NA | CASSLSPGTSVDTQYF
15 | TRBV7-6 | NA | CASSLGAGQRYEQYF
12 | TRBV20-1 | NA | CSAWVPSYEQYF
13 | TRBV5-4 | NA | CASSHGWDYGYTF
15 | TRBV27 | many | CASSGREGRHSPLHF
15 | TRBV4-3 | NA | CASSHEHRYQETQYF
17 | TRBV7-9 | many | CASSPRLATGTNTEAFF
16 | TRBV25-1 | many | CASSESMTSGGETQYF
15 | TRBV19 | NA | CATRALGVAKNIQYF
14 | TRBV12-3/TRBV12-4 | few | CASSRSGGTDTQYF
14 | TRBV4-2 | many | CASSPRDRAYEQYF
13 | TRBV20-1 | NA | CSATGGWVDGYTF
16 | TRBV6-2/TRBV6-3 | NA | CASSSFRQLSTDTQYF
18 | TRBV20-1 | NA | CSAWSGGLSYGNTDTQYF
14 | TRBV5-1 | many | CASSAGGARAEAFF
16 | TRBV29-1 | many | CSTLAGGISGANVLTF
17 | TRBV7-6 | many | CASSLGLAGGPGSEQFF
15 | TRBV3-1 | NA | CASSQDTAVSGTQYF
13 | TRBV11-1 | few | CASSYRDGYEQYF
15 | TRBV12-3/TRBV12-4 | few | CASSYGESGSYEQYF
14 | TRBV20-1 | few | CSARDQGTTSIQYF
13 | TRBV7-2 | NA | CASSSDRAQPQHF
15 | TRBV7-2 | NA | CASSLASRPTDTQYF
13 | TRBV29-1 | many | CSVAGRGTDTQYF
15 | TRBV15 | few | CATSTRRAVSDTQYF
16 | TRBV7-9 | few | CASSFIAGANTDTQYF
14 | TRBV3-1 | NA | CTSCPTGVTGELFF
16 | TRBV6-1 | many | CASSVTPGGGDHPQHF
10 | TRBV29-1 | NA | CSLTGDTQYF
14 | TRBV5-1 | many | CASSLESAYNEQFF
18 | TRBV6-1 | NA | CASSMGRTSGRHQETQYF